The sequence of this T cell receptor beta chain was determined in a study of blood T cell repertoires in COVID-19. Study information: Samples came from the United States, Italy and Spain, spanning acute and convalescent COVID-19. PBMCs, B-cell-depleted T cells, or T cells provided the cDNA or gDNA that made up the material.

Methods used by the authors: Reference gene primer amplification in the assay estimated nucleated cell counts. Profiling relied on immunoSEQ multiplex PCR, and the TCRdb table lists in-frame clones only, not all of them. V and J calls and clone size are as listed in that table; D and trimming were resolved from the DNA. The sample consists of a few hundred thousand clones, around four fifths of them appearing once. The clonotype was recovered from a man in his thirties or forties who had recovered from COVID-19. The sample taken for sequencing was peripheral blood.

The CDR3 is CASSEQELSDTQYF. DNA of the CDR3: TGTGCCAGCAGTGAACAGGAACTTTCAGATACGCAGTATTTT. The chain uses TRBV2 and TRBJ2-3, with D hard to call. The CDR3 runs to 14 residues. Trimming cost V 2 bases and J 4 bases, with 10 bases left between them. Germline assignment: CDR1 SNHLY and CDR2 FYNNEI.